Following are 12 T cell receptor beta chains from one sample sequenced in a study of cytomegalovirus exposure and HLA in healthy donors. The primer mix had 60 Vbeta and 13 Jbeta primers. Only in-frame clones appear in the TCRdb table, and some are missing; sequencing was by immunoSEQ multiplex PCR. The repertoire includes approximately 82,000 clones, roughly 58% of them detected once, and about 5.4% sits in the top ten. The source material was PBMCs. Receptors originate from a young woman in good health and CMV-seropositive.

The rearrangement uses TRBV18 and TRBJ1-6; maybe TRBD1 (6 bases). The length of the CDR3 is 14 residues. Germline V gene sequence: CDR1 KGHSH, CDR2 LQKENI. Trimming shortened V by 5 bases and J by 5 bases, and 10 bases separated the two germline ends. CDR3 bases: TGTGCCAGCTCAGGGGGCAGTGATAATTCACCCCTCCACTTT. The encoded protein is CASSGGSDNSPLHF.

This clone was counted between two and nine times. The V and J genes are TRBV5-1 and TRBJ2-1; D gene unclear. Germline V lookup: CDR1 SGHRS, CDR2 YFSETQ. The CDR3 is made up of 14 amino acids. The V end was cut by 1 base, the J end by 1 base, with 6 bases between. The CDR3 sequence is CASSLQDSYNEQFF. For the CDR3, the DNA is TGCGCCAGCAGCTTGCAGGATTCCTACAATGAGCAGTTCTTC.

The rearrangement joins TRBV29-1 to TRBJ2-2; 13 bases are a match to TRBD2. The germline V gene has CDR1 SQVTM and CDR2 ANQGSEA. V gave up 5 bases and J gave up 6 bases; unmatched junction bases: 6. CDR3 size: 15 residues. This CDR3 reads CSVLRGTSGAGELFF. The CDR3 coding sequence is TGCAGCGTTCTGAGGGGGACTAGCGGGGCCGGGGAGCTGTTTTTT.

The J gene is TRBJ1-1, the V gene TRBV2, with D hard to call. In germline, CDR1 is SNHLY, CDR2 FYNNEI. V lost 6 bases to trimming and J lost 1 base, with 15 bases between them. CDR3 length equals 15 residues. The DNA of the CDR3 is TGTGCCAGCAGGAGGGCAGGCATCTCGAACACTGAAGCTTTCTTT. It codes for CASRRAGISNTEAFF.

Regarding this clone: Other DNA sequences in the same sample also yield this CDR3. The chain has TRBV29-1 and TRBJ2-5; 13 bases are shared with TRBD2. Germline V gene lookup returns CDR1 SQVTM and CDR2 ANQGSEA. The trim removed 3 bases at V and 3 bases at J, leaving 7 bases unmatched. This CDR3 comprises 16 residues. CDR3 in amino acids: CSVDVWTSGGKETQYF. The CDR3, as DNA: TGCAGCGTTGACGTTTGGACTAGCGGGGGAAAAGAGACCCAGTACTTC.

The V call is TRBV19, the J call TRBJ2-1; 11 nucleotides line up with TRBD1. CDR1 and CDR2 from the germline V gene are LNHDA and SQIVND (reference sequence). The CDR3 totals 15 residues. V shed 3 bases, J shed 3 bases, and the junction held 1 base outside the gene matches. The CDR3 DNA sequence: TGTGCCAGTAGTATCGGGACAGGGGGCTACAATGAGCAGTTCTTC. This sequence encodes CASSIGTGGYNEQFF.

The CDR3 spells CASSPRTGVNGYTF. The CDR3 DNA sequence: TGTGCCAGCAGTCCCCGGACAGGTGTTAATGGCTACACCTTC. This chain links TRBV27 with TRBJ1-2; 7 bases map to TRBD1. Germline V CDR1 and CDR2: MNHEY, SMNVEV (reference sequence). This CDR3 has 14 amino acids. Trimming at V came to 5 bases and at J to 6 bases, leaving 9 bases not matched to a gene.

The rearrangement links TRBV11-2 to TRBJ1-4; D is possibly TRBD1 (5 bases). Germline CDR1 is SGHAT and CDR2 is FQNNGV. Trimming removed 0 bases at V and 12 bases at J, with 17 bases between. The CDR3 has 15 amino acids. CDR3 nucleotides: TGTGCCAGCAGCTTAGAGGGGCAGCGTGAAAGGGAACTGTTTTTT. It translates to CASSLEGQRERELFF.

This clone has a handful of counts. J is TRBJ1-5 and V is TRBV2, with 7 nucleotides matching TRBD1. The V and J ends lost 7 bases and 5 bases, in that order; junction bases with no gene match: 5. The CDR3 has 13 amino acids. Germline lookup yields CDR1 SNHLY and CDR2 FYNNEI. CDR3 sequence reads: CASTGTADQPQHF. The CDR3 DNA reads TGTGCCAGCACCGGGACAGCAGATCAGCCCCAGCATTTT. Using reference TRBV2 and TRBJ1-5 for the parts outside the CDR3, the full variable domain is EPEVTQTPSHQVTQMGQEVILRCVPISNHLYFYWYRQILGQKVEFLVSFYNNEISEKSEIFDDQFSVERPDGSNFTLKIRSTKLEDSAMYFCASTGTADQPQHFGDGTRLSIL.

This chain links TRBV28 with TRBJ1-3, with 7 bases aligning to TRBD1. The length of the CDR3 is 15 residues. CDR1 and CDR2 (germline): MDHEN, SYDVKM. Unmatched junction bases numbered 7, after V lost 8 bases and J lost 0 bases. CDR3 coding DNA: TGTGCCAGCGGAGGGGGACAGTTCTCTGGAAACACCATATATTTT. Translation gives CASGGGQFSGNTIYF.

The table lists this clone with a few counts. The chain has TRBV13 and TRBJ2-7; tentatively, D is TRBD2 (6 bases). CDR1 is PRHDT, CDR2 FYEKMQ, per germline (reference sequence). Trimming removed 6 bases from V and 7 bases from J, with 13 bases in between. The CDR3 length is 12 residues. The CDR3 nucleotides read TGTGCCAGCAGGAGGGAGGTTGGGGAGCAGTACTTC. Translated: CASRREVGEQYF.

The rearrangement uses TRBV18 and TRBJ2-3; D not resolved. CDR1 and CDR2 from the germline V gene are KGHSH and LQKENI. V was cut by 1 base and J by 5 bases, with 4 bases left in between. The CDR3 sequence is 12 residues long. This chain's CDR3 is CASSPRRDTQYF. The CDR3 DNA is TGTGCCAGCTCACCACGCAGAGATACGCAGTATTTT.